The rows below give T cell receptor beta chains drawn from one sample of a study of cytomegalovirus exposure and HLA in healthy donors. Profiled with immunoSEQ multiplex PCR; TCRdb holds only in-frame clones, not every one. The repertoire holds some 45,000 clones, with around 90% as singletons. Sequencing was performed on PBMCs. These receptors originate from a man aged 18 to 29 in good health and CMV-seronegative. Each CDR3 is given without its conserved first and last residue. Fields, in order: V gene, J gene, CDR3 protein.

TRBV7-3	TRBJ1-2	ASSPGGWEYGYT
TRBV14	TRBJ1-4	ASRRQGRNEKLF
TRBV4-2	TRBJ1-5	ASSQNLDRGQPQH
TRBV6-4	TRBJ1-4	ASSRQHNEKLF
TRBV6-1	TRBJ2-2	ASTRTGGVGELF
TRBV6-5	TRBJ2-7	ASSNRDRVLVEQY
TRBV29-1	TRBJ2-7	SVEPSSEWYEQY
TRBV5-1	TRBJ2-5	ASSLGLPETQY
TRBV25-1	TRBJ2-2	ASRWTGTNTGELF
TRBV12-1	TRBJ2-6	ASSNGNVGQSRANVLT